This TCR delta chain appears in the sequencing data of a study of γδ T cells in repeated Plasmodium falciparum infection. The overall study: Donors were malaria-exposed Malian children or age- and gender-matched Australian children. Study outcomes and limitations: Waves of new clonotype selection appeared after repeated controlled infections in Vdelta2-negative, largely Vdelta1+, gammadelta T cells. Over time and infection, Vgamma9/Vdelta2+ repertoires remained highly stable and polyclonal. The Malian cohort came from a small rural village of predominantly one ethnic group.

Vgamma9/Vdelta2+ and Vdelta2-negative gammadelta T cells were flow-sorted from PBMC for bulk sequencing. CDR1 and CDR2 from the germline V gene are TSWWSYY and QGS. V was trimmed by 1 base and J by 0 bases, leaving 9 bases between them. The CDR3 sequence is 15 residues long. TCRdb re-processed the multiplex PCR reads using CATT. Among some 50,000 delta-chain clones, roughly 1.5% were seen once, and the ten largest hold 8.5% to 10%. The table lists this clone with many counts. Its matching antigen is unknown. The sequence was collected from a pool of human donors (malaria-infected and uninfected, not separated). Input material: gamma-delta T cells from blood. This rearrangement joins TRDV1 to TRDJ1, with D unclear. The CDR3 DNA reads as TGTGCTCTTGGGGAACACCCTCTTTACACCGATAAACTCATCTTT. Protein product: CALGEHPLYTDKLIF.